This T cell receptor (beta chain) came from a study of spatial heterogeneity in lung cancer. Study-wide background: Mean representation of each unique TCR and UMI combination in the raw reads exceeded 8.5 occurrences.

Carried by each TCR cDNA molecule was a unique molecular identifier. TCRdb independently ran MiXCR on the 5' RACE reads; one entry per CDR3 protein. The table lists under 20,000 distinct CDR3 sequences, about 19% of them singletons. Stated time point: blood at routine non-recurrence follow-up after resection. Frozen PBMC, nontumor lung or tumor provided whole RNA, which was sequenced unsorted. This clonotype came up a few times. Germline V lookup: CDR1 DFQATT, CDR2 SNEGSKA (reference sequence). This CDR3 is 13 amino acids long. V was clipped by 6 bases and J by 0 bases; unmatched bases: 4. The sample consisted of PBMCs, taken at follow-up. The chain is built from TRBV20-1 and TRBJ2-5, with TRBD1 identical over 7 bases. The sequence came from a male donor with early-stage non-small cell lung cancer. The CDR3 DNA is TGCAGTGCGATACAGGGGAACCAAGAGACCCAGTACTTC. It yields the protein CSAIQGNQETQYF.